This entry features one T cell receptor (beta chain) sequence. The sample is drawn from a study of T cells in Graves' hyperthyroidism and ophthalmopathy. This CDR3 spans 14 amino acids. V lost 3 bases and J lost 0, with 6 bases in between. From germline, CDR1 is ENHRY and CDR2 SYGVKD. The CDR3 regions of TCR beta were amplified from RNA transcripts. Primed by the HTBI set, a first-round RT-PCR was run on the TCR CDR3. MiXCR was run by TCRdb on the multiplex PCR reads, yielding one entry per CDR3 protein. The sample includes some 570,000 distinct CDR3 sequences, approximately 15% of them seen just once.

The receptor was isolated from a woman in her late teens or twenties with Graves' ophthalmopathy. The specimen sequenced was blood. This chain joins TRBV10-3 and TRBJ2-1; no reliable D call. The CDR3 nucleotides are TGTGCCATCAGTGATGACTTCTCCTACAATGAGCAGTTCTTC. This translates into CAISDDFSYNEQFF.